These T cell receptor beta chains were read from a single sample in a study of cytotoxic CD8 clonotypes in ibrutinib-treated CLL. The assay was immunoSEQ multiplex PCR, and TCRdb's table has in-frame clones only and misses some. The table lists over 120,000 clones, about four fifths of them singletons. This specimen consisted of PBMCs, obtained after 12 months of ibrutinib treatment. These receptor sequences come from a human donor with chronic lymphocytic leukemia. Each CDR3 is given with its conserved first and last residue. D genes are given only for firm matches. Size values are once, few and many counts, or a class for expanded clones, and some rows have none.

cdr3_length | d_call | clone_size | j_call | v_call | cdr3_nt | cdr3_aa
14 | . | . | TRBJ2-3 | TRBV6-5 | TGTGCCAGCAGCCGGGGCCATAGCGCAGATACGCAGTATTTT | CASSRGHSADTQYF
13 | TRBD1 | . | TRBJ1-2 | TRBV6-5 | TGTGCCAGCAGCCACAGGGGGTGGGAAGGCTACACCTTC | CASSHRGWEGYTF
15 | TRBD1 | . | TRBJ1-2 | TRBV25-1 | TGTGCCAGCAGTGACCAGGGGGCGCTTAGGTATGGCTACACCTTC | CASSDQGALRYGYTF
13 | . | . | TRBJ2-5 | TRBV27 | TGTGCCACCCGATCCTTAGAGCAAGAGACCCAGTACTTC | CATRSLEQETQYF
11 | . | . | TRBJ2-7 | TRBV20-1 | TGCAGTGCTGACACAGGGTTTGAGCAGTACTTC | CSADTGFEQYF
17 | TRBD2 | . | TRBJ2-5 | TRBV6-1 | TGTGCCAGCAGTGAAGGACTAGCGGGAGCCCCCCAAGAGACCCAGTACTTC | CASSEGLAGAPQETQYF
14 | . | . | TRBJ1-2 | TRBV27 | TGTGCCAGCGCCCTCGCGATTTCTGGCTATGGCTACACCTTC | CASALAISGYGYTF
14 | . | . | TRBJ1-1 | TRBV4-3 | TGCGCCAGCAGCCAAGGGCGGGGGCCCACTGAAGCTTTCTTT | CASSQGRGPTEAFF
15 | . | . | TRBJ1-4 | TRBV4-1 | TGCGCCAGCAGCACCACACAGGGACGTAATGAAAAACTGTTTTTT | CASSTTQGRNEKLFF
12 | . | . | TRBJ2-1 | TRBV6-1 | TGTGCCAGCAGCCGTGCTCCCGGTGAGCAGTTCTTC | CASSRAPGEQFF
16 | TRBD2 | . | TRBJ2-7 | TRBV11-2 | TGTGCCAGCAATGCCCCTTGGGGAGCGGGGAACTACGAGCAGTACTTC | CASNAPWGAGNYEQYF
12 | . | . | TRBJ1-4 | TRBV28 | TGTGCCAGCAGTTTCCCCATCGCGCCCGTGGTTTTT | CASSFPIAPVVF
13 | . | . | TRBJ1-1 | TRBV2 | TGTGCCAGCATACTGACCCTGGGCACTGAAGCTTTCTTT | CASILTLGTEAFF
13 | . | once | TRBJ2-3 | TRBV12-5 | TGTGCTAGTGGACCTCAAGGTGGCGGAACGCAGTATTTT | CASGPQGGGTQYF
17 | TRBD1 | . | TRBJ1-4 | TRBV19 | TGTGCCAGTAGTTCTCCGGGACAGGCGGCAACTAATGAAAAACTGTTTTTT | CASSSPGQAATNEKLFF
16 | . | . | TRBJ1-1 | TRBV19 | TGTGCCAGTAGTGCAGAGGGTCGGGCGGGGGCCACTGAAGCTTTCTTT | CASSAEGRAGATEAFF
16 | . | . | TRBJ2-7 | TRBV5-4 | TGTGCCAGCACCCCTGGAGTAGCGAGGAGCTCCTACGAGCAGTACTTC | CASTPGVARSSYEQYF
14 | TRBD1 | . | TRBJ2-7 | TRBV19 | TGTGCCAGTAGTATACAGGGGGCATCGGAGGAGCAGTACTTC | CASSIQGASEEQYF
14 | . | . | TRBJ2-7 | TRBV25-1 | TGTGCCAGCAGTGAATTCGAGGGCTCCTACGAGCAGTACTTC | CASSEFEGSYEQYF
15 | . | . | TRBJ2-1 | TRBV4-2 | TGTGCCAGCAGCCCCCTCGGGGGTAATTACAATGAGCAGTTCTTC | CASSPLGGNYNEQFF
12 | . | . | TRBJ1-3 | TRBV18 | TGTGCCAGCTCACCTCTGTATGACACCATATATTTT | CASSPLYDTIYF
12 | . | . | TRBJ2-3 | TRBV13 | TGTGCCAGCAGCCCCCGCACAGATACGCAGTATTTT | CASSPRTDTQYF
12 | . | . | TRBJ1-2 | TRBV25-1 | TGTGCCAGCAGTGAATATCGGGTTGGCCACACCTTC | CASSEYRVGHTF
12 | . | . | TRBJ1-3 | TRBV6-5 | TGTGCCAGCAGTGGCATAGCAAACACCATATATTTT | CASSGIANTIYF
16 | TRBD2 | . | TRBJ2-7 | TRBV6-6 | TGTGCCAGCAGACCCGGGACTAGCGGGAGGGAGGGCGAGCAGTACTTC | CASRPGTSGREGEQYF
15 | . | . | TRBJ2-1 | TRBV9 | TGTGCCAGCAGCGTAGCGGGGCCCCCCTACAATGAGCAGTTCTTC | CASSVAGPPYNEQFF
14 | TRBD1 | . | TRBJ1-1 | TRBV25-1 | TGTGCCAGCAGTGCCGGGACAGGGTTGGTTGAAGCTTTCTTT | CASSAGTGLVEAFF